These 11 T cell receptor beta chains came from one sample sequenced in a study of blood T cells in healthy people across ages. Primers used in a second PCR of about 7 to 12 cycles were a sample-barcoded 5' primer and a J-beta primer mix. From the 5' RACE reads, TCRdb called clonotypes with MiXCR, one entry per CDR3 protein. The sample records just over 800,000 distinct CDR3 sequences, 62% being singletons. What was sequenced was blood. The source is a man under 40 in good health.

For the CDR3, the DNA is TGTGCCAGCAGCGATATACAGGGGATCTCTAATGAAAAACTGTTTTTT. The encoded protein is CASSDIQGISNEKLFF. The chain couples TRBV2 to TRBJ1-4; 7 bases are a match to TRBD1. CDR3 size: 16 residues. Germline values: CDR1 SNHLY, CDR2 FYNNEI. V shed 6 bases, J shed 3 bases, and the junction held 10 bases outside the gene matches.

In regard to this clonotype: At one of its ends the junction is not consistent with the germline gene, which may arise from a read error. The V gene is TRBV4-3, the J gene TRBJ1-1; D gene ambiguous. This CDR3 region has 13 residues. Germline loops: CDR1 LGHNA, CDR2 YSLEER. Here the CDR3 reads CASSQSGNTEAFF. As DNA, the CDR3 is TGTGCCAGCAGTCAAAGCGGGAACACTGAAGCTTTCTTT.

This sequence joins TRBV6-2 or TRBV6-3 and TRBJ2-7; weak D call: TRBD1 (5 bases). The CDR3 consists of 14 residues. Germline lookup yields CDR1 MNHEY and CDR2 SVGEGT. Trimming shortened V by 2 bases and J by 2 bases, and 10 bases separated the two germline ends. The CDR3 sequence: CASSYQGAAYEQYF. The CDR3 bases are TGTGCCAGCAGTTACCAGGGCGCAGCCTACGAGCAGTACTTC.

This chain uses TRBV6-6 with TRBJ2-4, with 11 bases that match TRBD1. The J call is uncertain, as TRBJ2-5 better fits the DNA end. Germline V CDR1 and CDR2: MNHNY, SVGAGI (reference sequence). The CDR3 is made up of 12 amino acids. In DNA, the CDR3 is TGTGCCATTTTAGGACAGGGGGCGACCCAGTACTTC. This codes for CAILGQGATQYF.

The chain links TRBV28 to TRBJ2-7; the D call may be TRBD1 or TRBD2 (5 bases each). The ends were cut back, 6 bases at V and 2 bases at J, with 23 bases in the middle. The CDR3 sequence is 17 residues long. The germline CDR1 and CDR2 sequences are MDHEN and SYDVKM. Here the CDR3 DNA reads TGTGCCAGCAGCGACCCTCTTACGGGACCACCTGCCTACGAGCAGTACTTC. This encodes CASSDPLTGPPAYEQYF.

The V call is TRBV20-1, the J call TRBJ2-1, with D possibly TRBD2 on 5 matching bases. There are 13 residues in the CDR3. Trimming pared 5 bases from V and 2 bases from J, leaving 10 bases between. The germline V gene encodes CDR1 DFQATT and CDR2 SNEGSKA (reference sequence). The CDR3 spells CSAEGIAYNEQFF. The CDR3 region has the DNA TGCAGTGCTGAGGGAATCGCCTACAATGAGCAGTTCTTC.

The chain carries TRBV6-2 or TRBV6-3 and TRBJ2-5; tentatively, D is TRBD1 or TRBD2 (5 bases each). Germline loops: CDR1 MNHEY, CDR2 SVGEGT. Trimming cost V 6 bases and J 2 bases, with 13 bases left between them. The CDR3 has 14 amino acids. The CDR3, as DNA: TGTGCCAGCAGGCCCGGGACGGCACAAGAGACCCAGTACTTC. As protein: CASRPGTAQETQYF.

The chain links TRBV5-1 to TRBJ2-5, with 12 bases matching TRBD2. Germline CDR1 and CDR2: SGHRS and YFSETQ. The CDR3 loop spans 15 amino acids. With V trimmed by 5 bases and J by 1 base, 3 bases remained unmatched. CDR3 sequence: CASSGLAGIQETQYF. The CDR3 nucleotides read TGCGCCAGCAGTGGACTAGCGGGGATCCAAGAGACCCAGTACTTC.

The chain is built from TRBV6-2 or TRBV6-3 and TRBJ2-5; 8 nucleotides match TRBD1. Matching the DNA end better, TRBJ2-7 makes the J call doubtful. CDR3 length equals 16 residues. CDR1 MNHEY and CDR2 SVGEGT come from the germline V gene. CDR3 residues: CASSYSMRDRSDEQYF. Here the CDR3 DNA reads TGTGCCAGCAGTTACTCGATGAGGGACAGGAGTGACGAGCAGTACTTC.

Only a few counts were recorded for this clonotype. V and J are TRBV4-3 and TRBJ2-1; 8 positions agree with TRBD1. Germline-derived CDR1 and CDR2 are LGHNA and YSLEER. With V trimmed by 3 bases and J by 7 bases, 14 bases remained unmatched. The length of the CDR3 is 17 residues. CDR3 bases: TGCGCCAGCAGCCATAACCCTACCCAGGGGGCGGGGAATGAGCAGTTCTTC. Amino acids: CASSHNPTQGAGNEQFF.

The chain joins TRBV9 to TRBJ1-2; 7 bases are a match to TRBD1. Germline CDR1 SGDLS, CDR2 YYNGEE. Unmatched junction bases numbered 7, after V lost 0 bases and J lost 8 bases. The CDR3 spans 14 residues. The CDR3 reads CASSVDHRGDGYTF. The CDR3 DNA is TGTGCCAGCAGCGTAGATCACAGGGGTGACGGCTACACCTTC.